Each of the 13 T cell receptor beta chains below was sequenced from the same sample in a study of blood T cell repertoires in COVID-19. TCRdb keeps only in-frame clones here, not all; method: immunoSEQ multiplex PCR. Among roughly 180,000 clones, approximately 84% were seen once, and the ten largest hold roughly 5.4%. The sample comprised peripheral blood. All receptors come from a woman aged 45-65 years with COVID-19, enrolled during active disease.

The chain is built from TRBV3-1 (or the pseudogene TRBV3-2) and TRBJ2-7; D not resolved. V shed 1 base and J shed 0 bases, with 7 bases lying between them. Germline CDR1 reads LGHDT; CDR2 reads YNNKEL (reference sequence). The CDR3 is made up of 14 amino acids. The CDR3: CASSQARSSYEQYF. The CDR3 DNA reads as TGTGCCAGCAGCCAAGCACGGAGCTCCTACGAGCAGTACTTC.

This clone appeared a single time. J is TRBJ2-5 and V is TRBV6-5, with D perhaps matching TRBD2 (6 bases). Trimming shortened V by 6 bases and J by 5 bases, and 10 bases separated the two germline ends. There are 12 residues in the CDR3. Germline assignment: CDR1 MNHEY and CDR2 SVGAGI. CDR3 region: CASRRSGETQYF. Here the CDR3 DNA reads TGTGCCAGCAGGCGGAGCGGGGAGACCCAGTACTTC.

The V and J genes are TRBV28 and TRBJ1-5, with 10 bases fitting TRBD1. The CDR3 runs to 16 residues. V shed 4 bases and J 0 bases; nucleotides not matched to a gene: 3. CDR1 and CDR2 (germline): MDHEN, SYDVKM. This chain's CDR3 is CASSWGTGASNQPQHF. In nucleotides, the CDR3 is TGTGCCAGCAGTTGGGGGACAGGGGCTAGCAATCAGCCCCAGCATTTT.

This chain connects TRBV6-5 to TRBJ1-5; D remains unclear. This CDR3 is 15 amino acids long. The germline V and J ends were trimmed by 6 bases and 4 bases, with 16 bases remaining between them. Looked up from germline, CDR1 is MNHEY and CDR2 is SVGAGI. The CDR3 bases are TGTGCCAGCAGAGCCAGTCGGGGAGGGAATCAGCCCCAGCATTTT. Protein product: CASRASRGGNQPQHF.

The chain is built from TRBV30 and TRBJ1-5; tentative D call: TRBD1 (6 bases). Trimming shortened V by 3 bases and J by 6 bases, and 15 bases separated the two germline ends. The length of the CDR3 is 14 residues. Germline V lookup: CDR1 GTSNPN, CDR2 SVGIG (reference sequence). CDR3 nucleotides: TGTGCCTGGAGCGCAGGGGTCGACGGTCAGCCCCAGCATTTT. Translating gives CAWSAGVDGQPQHF.

This clone was observed a single time. The chain has TRBV5-1 and TRBJ1-1; 8 positions agree with TRBD1. Trimming removed 4 bases from V and 11 bases from J; junction bases left unmatched: 10. Germline CDR1 SGHRS, CDR2 YFSETQ. This CDR3 is built from 13 residues. CDR3 nucleotide sequence: TGCGCCAGCAGCAGCGAGGGACAGGCGTTCGCTTTCTTT. Translating gives CASSSEGQAFAFF. The variable domain in full, completed from reference TRBV5-1 and TRBJ1-1, reads KAGVTQTPRYLIKTRGQQVTLSCSPISGHRSVSWYQQTPGQGLQFLFEYFSETQRNKGNFPGRFSGRQFSNSRSEMNVSTLELGDSALYLCASSSEGQAFAFFGQGTRLTVV.

This clone was seen a single time. The V call is TRBV25-1, the J call TRBJ2-1; 11 bases line up with TRBD2. V lost 4 bases to trimming and J lost 3 bases; unmatched junction nucleotides: 5. The CDR3 is made up of 16 amino acids. The germline gives CDR1 MGHDK, CDR2 SYGVNS. CDR3 DNA sequence: TGTGCCAGCAGTGGCCCGACTAGCGGGGACTACAATGAGCAGTTCTTC. This encodes CASSGPTSGDYNEQFF. Combining the CDR3 with reference TRBV25-1 and TRBJ2-1 gives the whole variable domain EADIYQTPRYLVIGTGKKITLECSQTMGHDKMYWYQQDPGMELHLIHYSYGVNSTEKGDLSSESTVSRIRTEHFPLTLESARPSHTSQYLCASSGPTSGDYNEQFFGPGTRLTVL.

The chain couples TRBV28 to TRBJ1-4; the D is unclear. Germline V gives CDR1 MDHEN, CDR2 SYDVKM. This CDR3 has 13 residues. Trimming removed 5 bases from V and 7 bases from J, with 11 bases in between. The CDR3 loop reads CASSPQRSEKLFF. DNA for the CDR3: TGTGCCAGCAGTCCCCAGAGGAGTGAAAAACTGTTTTTT.

The chain uses TRBV10-3 and TRBJ1-1; D is perhaps TRBD1 (6 bases). CDR3 length equals 14 residues. The ends were cut back, 9 bases at V and 1 base at J, with 15 bases in the middle. From germline, CDR1 is ENHRY and CDR2 SYGVKD. The CDR3 reads CAIHTPDRNTEAFF. Written as DNA, the CDR3 is TGTGCCATTCATACCCCGGACAGGAACACTGAAGCTTTCTTT.

The CDR3: CASSYAGGLAGQYF. The CDR3 DNA reads as TGTGCCAGCAGTTACGCCGGAGGACTAGCGGGGCAGTATTTT. This rearrangement joins TRBV6-8 to TRBJ2-3; TRBD2 matches 11 bases. CDR3 length: 14 residues. CDR1 and CDR2 from the germline V gene are MNHGY and SAAAGT. V shed 2 bases and J 11 bases; nucleotides not matched to a gene: 6.

The chain combines TRBV2 with TRBJ2-5, with 8 bases identical to TRBD1. CDR1 and CDR2 from the germline V gene are SNHLY and FYNNEI. The CDR3 is 14 residues long. The V and J ends lost 1 base and 3 bases, in that order; junction bases with no gene match: 1. The CDR3 sequence is CASSEEDREETQYF. In DNA form, the CDR3 reads TGTGCCAGCAGTGAAGAGGACAGGGAAGAGACCCAGTACTTC.

The CDR3 spells CASRPLAGWDNEQFF. The CDR3 region has the DNA TGCGCCAGCAGGCCTCTAGCGGGGTGGGACAATGAGCAGTTCTTC. This chain connects TRBV10-1 to TRBJ2-1, with 9 bases that match TRBD2. V lost 6 bases to trimming and J lost 5 bases; unmatched junction nucleotides: 8. The germline V gene encodes CDR1 WNHNN and CDR2 SYGVQD (reference sequence). This CDR3 contains 15 residues.

The chain combines TRBV5-4 with TRBJ1-1, with 7 bases fitting TRBD1. The CDR3 spans 16 residues. Germline trimming cut 4 bases from V and 1 base from J; bases unmatched to any gene: 10. Germline V gives CDR1 SGHNT, CDR2 YYREEE (reference sequence). The CDR3 sequence: CASSAGYRGPNTEAFF. CDR3 nucleotides: TGTGCCAGCAGCGCCGGGTACAGGGGACCGAACACTGAAGCTTTCTTT.